What follows are 2 T cell receptor beta chains derived from one specimen sequenced in a study of T cell clonality in common variable immunodeficiency. Study-wide results and limits: Fewer deletions and N-nucleotide insertions were reportedly seen in common variable immunodeficiency TCR beta sequences.

TCRdb keeps only in-frame clones here, not all; method: immunoSEQ multiplex PCR. This repertoire holds tens of thousands of clones, and none appear only once. What these receptors recognize is not known. Source material: peripheral blood mononuclear cells. The receptors originated from a human donor with common variable immunodeficiency.

This clone was seen more than once but under ten times. CDR3 bases read: TGTGCCAGTAGGGACCCCCCCGGGGGAGGGAGGATGAACACTGAA. This translates into CASRDPPGGGRMNTE. The whole CDR3 protein is CASRDPPGGGRMNTEAFF. V and J are TRBV19 and TRBJ1-1; the D gene is possibly TRBD1 (5 bases). The CDR3 is cut off 3 residues early in the read; its end comes from the germline J gene. CDR3 length: 18 residues. Germline CDR1 and CDR2: LNHDA and SQIVND (reference sequence). V lost 6 bases and J 0 bases, leaving 23 bases between the germline ends.

This clone was counted at least ten times. Read coverage stops 3 residues before the CDR3 terminus; the germline J gene supplies the remainder. The chain joins TRBV20-1 to TRBJ2-3, with 7 bases matching TRBD1. This CDR3 contains 15 residues. CDR1 is DFQATT, CDR2 SNEGSKA, per germline (reference sequence). V lost 4 bases, J lost 2 bases, and 9 bases stayed unmatched. CDR3 bases read: TGCAGTGCTATATCCGGGACAGAGTTCACAGATACG. Amino acids: CSAISGTEFTDT. The full CDR3 reads CSAISGTEFTDTQYF.